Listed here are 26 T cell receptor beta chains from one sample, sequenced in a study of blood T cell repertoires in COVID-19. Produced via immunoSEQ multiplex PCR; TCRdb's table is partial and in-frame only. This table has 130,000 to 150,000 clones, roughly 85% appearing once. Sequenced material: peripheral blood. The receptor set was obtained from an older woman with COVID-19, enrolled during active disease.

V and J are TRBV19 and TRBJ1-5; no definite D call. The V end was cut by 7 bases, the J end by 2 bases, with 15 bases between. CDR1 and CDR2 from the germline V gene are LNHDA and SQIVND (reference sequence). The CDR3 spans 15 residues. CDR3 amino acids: CASTLGELGNQPQHF. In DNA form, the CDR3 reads TGTGCCAGTACCCTCGGGGAACTTGGCAATCAGCCCCAGCATTTT.

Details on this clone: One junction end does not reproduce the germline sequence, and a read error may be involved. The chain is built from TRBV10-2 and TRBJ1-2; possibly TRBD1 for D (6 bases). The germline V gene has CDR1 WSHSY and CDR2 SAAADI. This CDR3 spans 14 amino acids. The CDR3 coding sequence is TGCGCCAACAGTGACGGACAGCGAAGGGGTGGCTACACCTTC. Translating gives CANSDGQRRGGYTF.

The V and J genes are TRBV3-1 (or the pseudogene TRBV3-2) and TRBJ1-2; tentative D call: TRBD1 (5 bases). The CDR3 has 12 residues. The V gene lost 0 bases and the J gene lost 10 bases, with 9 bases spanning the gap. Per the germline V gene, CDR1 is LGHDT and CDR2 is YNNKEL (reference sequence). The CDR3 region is CASSQDGGLYTF. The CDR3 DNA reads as TGTGCCAGCAGCCAAGATGGGGGACTCTACACCTTC.

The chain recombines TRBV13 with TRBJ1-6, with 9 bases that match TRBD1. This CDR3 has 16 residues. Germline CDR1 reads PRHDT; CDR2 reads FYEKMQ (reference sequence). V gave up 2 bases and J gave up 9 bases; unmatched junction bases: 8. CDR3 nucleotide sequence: TGTGCCAGCAGCTTACGCCCAGGGACAGGGAGTTCACCCCTCCACTTT. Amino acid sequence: CASSLRPGTGSSPLHF.

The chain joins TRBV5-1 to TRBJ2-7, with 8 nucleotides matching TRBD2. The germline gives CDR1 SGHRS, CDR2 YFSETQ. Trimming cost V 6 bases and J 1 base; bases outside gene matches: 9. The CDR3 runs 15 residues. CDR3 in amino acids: CASIYKRGPSYEQYF. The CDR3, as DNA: TGCGCCAGCATCTATAAGCGGGGGCCTTCCTACGAGCAGTACTTC.

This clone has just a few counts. CDR3 in DNA: TGTGCCAGCAGTTTCGCGCAGGATCAGCCCCAGCATTTT. Translated: CASSFAQDQPQHF. This sequence joins TRBV12-3 or TRBV12-4 and TRBJ1-5; D unresolved. The V and J ends lost 3 bases and 5 bases respectively, with 8 bases between them. CDR3 size: 13 residues.

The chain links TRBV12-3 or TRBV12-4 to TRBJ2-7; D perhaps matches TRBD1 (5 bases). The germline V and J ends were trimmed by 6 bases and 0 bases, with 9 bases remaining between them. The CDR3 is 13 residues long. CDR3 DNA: TGTGCCAGCAGGCCTCAGGGCTCCTACGAGCAGTACTTC. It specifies CASRPQGSYEQYF.

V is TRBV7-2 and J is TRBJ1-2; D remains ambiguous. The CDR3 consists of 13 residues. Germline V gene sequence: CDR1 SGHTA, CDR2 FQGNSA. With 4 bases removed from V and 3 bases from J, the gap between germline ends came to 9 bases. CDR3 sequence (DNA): TGTGCCAGCAGCTCCGGGATTCACTATGGCTACACCTTC. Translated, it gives CASSSGIHYGYTF.

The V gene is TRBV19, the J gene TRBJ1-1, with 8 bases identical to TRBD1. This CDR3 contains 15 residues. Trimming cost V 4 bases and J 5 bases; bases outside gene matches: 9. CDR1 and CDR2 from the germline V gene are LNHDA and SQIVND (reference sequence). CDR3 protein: CASSTTGTGGTEAFF. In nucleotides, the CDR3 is TGTGCCAGTAGTACCACCGGCACAGGGGGTACTGAAGCTTTCTTT.

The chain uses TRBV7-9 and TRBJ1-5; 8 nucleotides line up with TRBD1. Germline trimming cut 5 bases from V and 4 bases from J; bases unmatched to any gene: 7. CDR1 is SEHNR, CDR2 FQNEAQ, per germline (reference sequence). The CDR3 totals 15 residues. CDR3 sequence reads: CASSRQGSANQPQHF. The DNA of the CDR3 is TGTGCCAGCAGCCGACAGGGGTCCGCGAATCAGCCCCAGCATTTT.

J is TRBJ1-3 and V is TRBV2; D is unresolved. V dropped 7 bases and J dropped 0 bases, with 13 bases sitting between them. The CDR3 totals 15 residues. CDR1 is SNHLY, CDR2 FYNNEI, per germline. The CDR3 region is CASTKSRYSGNTIYF. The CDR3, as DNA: TGTGCCAGCACCAAGTCGAGGTACTCTGGAAACACCATATATTTT.

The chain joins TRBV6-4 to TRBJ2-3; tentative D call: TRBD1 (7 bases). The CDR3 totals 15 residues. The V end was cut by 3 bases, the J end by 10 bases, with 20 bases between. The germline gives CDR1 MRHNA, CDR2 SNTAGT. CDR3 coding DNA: TGTGCCAGCAGTGATGGGACGGAGGGGGACAGTTCGCAGTATTTT. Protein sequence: CASSDGTEGDSSQYF.

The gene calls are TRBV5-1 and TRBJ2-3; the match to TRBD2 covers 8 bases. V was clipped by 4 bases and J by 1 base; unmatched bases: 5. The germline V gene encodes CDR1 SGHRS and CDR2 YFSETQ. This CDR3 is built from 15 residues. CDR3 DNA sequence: TGCGCCAGCAGCCGGCGGGGGGATCGCACAGATACGCAGTATTTT. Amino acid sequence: CASSRRGDRTDTQYF.

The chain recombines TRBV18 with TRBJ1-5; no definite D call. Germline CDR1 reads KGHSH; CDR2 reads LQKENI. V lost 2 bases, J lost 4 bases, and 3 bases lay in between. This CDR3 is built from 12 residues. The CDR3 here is CASSPTNQPQHF. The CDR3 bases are TGTGCCAGCTCACCAACTAATCAGCCCCAGCATTTT. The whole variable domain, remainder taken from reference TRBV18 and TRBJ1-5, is NAGVMQNPRHLVRRRGQEARLRCSPMKGHSHVYWYRQLPEEGLKFMVYLQKENIIDESGMPKERFSAEFPKEGPSILRIQQVVRGDSAAYFCASSPTNQPQHFGDGTRLSIL.

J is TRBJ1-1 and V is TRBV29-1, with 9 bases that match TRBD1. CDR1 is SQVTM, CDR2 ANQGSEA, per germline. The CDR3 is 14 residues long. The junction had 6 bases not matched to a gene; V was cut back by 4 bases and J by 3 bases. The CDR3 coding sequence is TGCAGCGTTGGCGGGAACAGGGGGCACACTGAAGCTTTCTTT. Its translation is CSVGGNRGHTEAFF.

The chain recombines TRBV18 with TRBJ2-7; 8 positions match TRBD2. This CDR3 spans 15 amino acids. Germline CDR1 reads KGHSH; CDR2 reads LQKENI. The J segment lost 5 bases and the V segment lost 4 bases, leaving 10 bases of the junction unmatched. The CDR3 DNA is TGTGCCAGCTCACTCACAGCGGGGGCCCCGGACGAGCAGTACTTC. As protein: CASSLTAGAPDEQYF.

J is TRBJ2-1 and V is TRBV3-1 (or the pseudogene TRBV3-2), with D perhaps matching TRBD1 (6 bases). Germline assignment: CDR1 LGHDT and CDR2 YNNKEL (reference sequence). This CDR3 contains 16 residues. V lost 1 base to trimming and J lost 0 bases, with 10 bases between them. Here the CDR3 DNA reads TGTGCCAGCAGCCAAGCCCCAGGGGTCTCCTACAATGAGCAGTTCTTC. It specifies CASSQAPGVSYNEQFF.

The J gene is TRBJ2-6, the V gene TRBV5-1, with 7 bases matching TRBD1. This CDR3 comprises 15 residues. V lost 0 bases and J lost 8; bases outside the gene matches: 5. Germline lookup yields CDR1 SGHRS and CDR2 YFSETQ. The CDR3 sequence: CASSLGETGPNVLTF. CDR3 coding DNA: TGCGCCAGCAGCTTGGGTGAGACAGGGCCCAACGTCCTGACTTTC.

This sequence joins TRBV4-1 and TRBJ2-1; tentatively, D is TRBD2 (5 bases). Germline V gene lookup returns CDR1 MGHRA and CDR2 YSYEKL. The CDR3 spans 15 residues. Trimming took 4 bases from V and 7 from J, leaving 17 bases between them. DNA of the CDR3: TGCGCCAGCAGCCCACTAGGGCTAGCCAGGAATGAGCAGTTCTTC. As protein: CASSPLGLARNEQFF.

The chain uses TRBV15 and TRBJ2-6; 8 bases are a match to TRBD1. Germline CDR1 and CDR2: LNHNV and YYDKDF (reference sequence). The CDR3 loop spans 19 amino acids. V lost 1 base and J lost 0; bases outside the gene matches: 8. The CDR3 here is CATSRVEDRGYSGANVLTF. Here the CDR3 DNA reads TGTGCCACCAGCAGAGTTGAAGACAGGGGATACTCTGGGGCCAACGTCCTGACTTTC.

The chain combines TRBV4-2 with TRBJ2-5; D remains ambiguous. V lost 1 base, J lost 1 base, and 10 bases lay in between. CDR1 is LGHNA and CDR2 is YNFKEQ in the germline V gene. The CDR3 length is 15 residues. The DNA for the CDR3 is TGTGCCAGCAGCCAAGCGAGTACGGTCCAAGAGACCCAGTACTTC. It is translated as CASSQASTVQETQYF.

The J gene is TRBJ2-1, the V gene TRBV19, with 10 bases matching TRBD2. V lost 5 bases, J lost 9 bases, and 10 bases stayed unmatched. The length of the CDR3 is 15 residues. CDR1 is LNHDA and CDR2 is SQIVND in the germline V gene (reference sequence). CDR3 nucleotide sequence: TGTGCCAGTAGTCCCCTCCAGCGGGGGGGCGTTGAGCAGTTCTTC. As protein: CASSPLQRGGVEQFF.

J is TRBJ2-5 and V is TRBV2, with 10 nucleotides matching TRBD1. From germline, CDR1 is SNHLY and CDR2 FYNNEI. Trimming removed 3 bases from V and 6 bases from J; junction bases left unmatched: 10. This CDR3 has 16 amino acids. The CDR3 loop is CASSEVRDRGTKTQYF. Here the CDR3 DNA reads TGTGCCAGCAGTGAGGTGCGGGACAGGGGAACAAAGACCCAGTACTTC.

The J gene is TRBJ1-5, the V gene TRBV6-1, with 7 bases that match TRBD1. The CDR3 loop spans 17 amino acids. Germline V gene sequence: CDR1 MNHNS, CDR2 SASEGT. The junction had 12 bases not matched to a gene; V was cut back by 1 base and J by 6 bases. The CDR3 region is CASSEEVGKGAGQPQHF. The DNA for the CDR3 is TGTGCCAGCAGTGAAGAGGTGGGGAAGGGGGCGGGTCAGCCCCAGCATTTT.

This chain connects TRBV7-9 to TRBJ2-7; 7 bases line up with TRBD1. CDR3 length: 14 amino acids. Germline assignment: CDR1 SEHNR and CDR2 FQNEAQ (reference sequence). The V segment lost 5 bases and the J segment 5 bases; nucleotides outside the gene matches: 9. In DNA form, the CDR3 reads TGTGCCAGCAGCCCGACAGGGTATAGGGACGAGCAGTACTTC. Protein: CASSPTGYRDEQYF.

CDR3 amino acids: CASSSGRRGNSPLHF. The CDR3 bases are TGTGCCAGCTCTTCCGGAAGGAGGGGTAATTCACCCCTCCACTTT. This chain joins TRBV18 and TRBJ1-6; tentative D call: TRBD1 (5 bases). Trimming removed 6 bases from V and 6 bases from J, with 15 bases in between. The CDR3 spans 15 residues. Germline V gives CDR1 KGHSH, CDR2 LQKENI.